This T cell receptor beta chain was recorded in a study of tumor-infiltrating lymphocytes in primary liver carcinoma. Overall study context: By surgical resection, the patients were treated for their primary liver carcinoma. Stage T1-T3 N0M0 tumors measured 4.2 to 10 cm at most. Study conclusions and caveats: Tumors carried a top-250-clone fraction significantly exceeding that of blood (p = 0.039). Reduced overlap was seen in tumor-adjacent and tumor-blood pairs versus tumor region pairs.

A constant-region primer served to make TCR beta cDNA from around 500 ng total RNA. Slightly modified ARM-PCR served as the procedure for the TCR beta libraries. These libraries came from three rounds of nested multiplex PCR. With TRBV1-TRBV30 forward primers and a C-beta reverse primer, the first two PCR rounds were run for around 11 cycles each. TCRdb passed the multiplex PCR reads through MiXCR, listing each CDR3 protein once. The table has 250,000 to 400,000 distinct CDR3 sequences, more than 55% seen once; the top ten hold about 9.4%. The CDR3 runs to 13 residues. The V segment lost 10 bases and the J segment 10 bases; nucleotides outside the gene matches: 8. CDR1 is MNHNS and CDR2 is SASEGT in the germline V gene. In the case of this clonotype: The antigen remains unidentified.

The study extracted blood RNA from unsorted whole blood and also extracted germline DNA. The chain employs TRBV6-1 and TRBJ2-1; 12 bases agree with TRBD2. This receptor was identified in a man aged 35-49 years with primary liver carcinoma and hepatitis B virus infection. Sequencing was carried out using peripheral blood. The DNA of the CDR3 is TGTGCCATGAGACTAGCGGGAGTAAACGAGCAGTTCTTC. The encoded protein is CAMRLAGVNEQFF.